The 28 T cell receptor beta chains below were found in one sample sequenced in a study of T-cell reconstitution after alpha-beta-depleted transplantation in children. This sample's TCRbeta library carried unique molecular identifier barcodes. TCRdb re-analysed the PCR reads in MiXCR, keeping a single row per CDR3 protein. The sample contains over 400,000 distinct CDR3 sequences, under 15% of which appear only once. The source material was PBMCs from the stem cell graft donor, sampled from the stem cell graft. These receptors were taken from a human donor who donated a stem cell graft to a child with combined immunodeficiency.

With regard to this clonotype: This sequence may be a read error, since a much larger clone differs from it by one base. A read error is likely, as this CDR3 ends without the conserved phenylalanine or tryptophan. This rearrangement joins TRBV9 to TRBJ2-1, with D possibly matching TRBD2 (6 bases). The CDR3 contains 14 residues. With 2 bases removed from V and 3 bases from J, the gap between germline ends came to 9 bases. The germline V gene has CDR1 SGDLS and CDR2 YYNGEE. DNA of the CDR3: TGTGCCAGCAGCGTGGAGGACTACTACAATGAGCAGTTCTAC. Protein product: CASSVEDYYNEQFY.

This clonotype has just a few counts. The rearrangement uses TRBV24-1 and TRBJ2-1, with D perhaps assigned TRBD1 or TRBD2 (5 bases each). CDR3 length: 16 amino acids. The V end was cut by 3 bases, the J end by 5 bases, with 16 bases between. Per the germline V gene, CDR1 is KGHDR and CDR2 is SFDVKD. CDR3 sequence reads: CATSDPGRLGDNEQFF. In DNA form, the CDR3 reads TGTGCCACCAGTGATCCGGGACGCCTGGGCGACAATGAGCAGTTCTTC.

This chain uses TRBV2 with TRBJ1-5; D not certain. This CDR3 has 15 amino acids. V shed 5 bases and J shed 1 base, with 12 bases lying between them. Germline CDR1 and CDR2: SNHLY and FYNNEI. CDR3 DNA: TGTGCCAGCAGTACGGACGGCTTCAGCAATCAGCCCCAGCATTTT. Its translation: CASSTDGFSNQPQHF.

This clonotype was found many times. V and J are TRBV7-9 and TRBJ2-7; D remains ambiguous. Looked up from germline, CDR1 is SEHNR and CDR2 is FQNEAQ (reference sequence). Between the trimmed V and J ends, which lost 3 bases and 2 bases, there was a span of 8 bases. There are 13 residues in the CDR3. For the CDR3, the DNA is TGTGCCAGCAGCTTCCAAATTCCCTACGAGCAGTACTTC. Translating gives CASSFQIPYEQYF.

This clonotype was counted ten times or more. This chain connects TRBV18 to TRBJ2-2; D is unresolved. This CDR3 comprises 13 residues. The V gene's germline CDR1 is KGHSH and CDR2 LQKENI. The V end lost 0 bases, the J end lost 2 bases, and 1 base lay between the germline ends. CDR3 bases: TGTGCCAGCTCACCACCCAACACCGGGGAGCTGTTTTTT. Protein product: CASSPPNTGELFF.

The chain has TRBV6-5 and TRBJ2-7; 7 nucleotides line up with TRBD1. Per germline, CDR1 MNHEY and CDR2 SVGAGI. V lost 6 bases and J lost 7; bases outside the gene matches: 15. CDR3 length: 15 residues. CDR3 region: CASSLTGDLGWEQYF. The CDR3 DNA follows: TGTGCCAGCAGCTTAACAGGGGACCTCGGATGGGAGCAGTACTTC.

For the CDR3, the DNA is TGTGCCTGGAGGGAGGGGGCGAATGGCTACACCTTC. The encoded protein is CAWREGANGYTF. The chain couples TRBV30 to TRBJ1-2, with 7 bases aligning to TRBD1. The germline CDR1 and CDR2 sequences are GTSNPN and SVGIG (reference sequence). There are 12 residues in the CDR3. Trimming at V came to 3 bases and at J to 6 bases, leaving 4 bases not matched to a gene.

This clonotype was found a few times. The chain links TRBV24-1 to TRBJ2-2, with D possibly being TRBD2 (6 bases). This CDR3 contains 16 residues. Per germline, CDR1 KGHDR and CDR2 SFDVKD. The germline V and J ends were trimmed by 8 bases and 3 bases, with 18 bases remaining between them. CDR3 loop: CATMLGGAPDTGELFF. CDR3 nucleotides: TGTGCCACCATGCTGGGGGGTGCCCCTGACACCGGGGAGCTGTTTTTT.

This clonotype has a handful of counts. CDR3: CASSFKREGRAQYF. As DNA, the CDR3 is TGTGCCAGCAGCTTTAAGCGGGAGGGCCGGGCCCAGTACTTC. The rearrangement uses TRBV7-2 and TRBJ2-5; TRBD2 aligns across 10 bases. From germline, CDR1 is SGHTA and CDR2 FQGNSA. V trimming: 3 bases; J trimming: 9 bases; junction bases outside the gene matches: 7. The CDR3 sequence is 14 residues long.

This clonotype has a count of ten or more. The rearrangement links TRBV27 to TRBJ2-7; D uncertain. The V and J ends lost 11 bases and 1 base respectively, with 15 bases between them. There are 13 residues in the CDR3. Germline V lookup: CDR1 MNHEY, CDR2 SMNVEV (reference sequence). The chain's CDR3 is CASSRRGSYEQYF. CDR3 nucleotides: TGTGCCTCATCCCGGAGAGGTTCCTACGAGCAGTACTTC.

The chain combines TRBV27 with TRBJ1-2, with 9 bases that match TRBD1. The V gene's germline CDR1 is MNHEY and CDR2 SMNVEV (reference sequence). There are 15 residues in the CDR3. J lost 2 bases, V lost 3 bases, and 4 bases had no gene match. The CDR3 DNA follows: TGTGCCAGCAGTTTTTCCGGGACAGGGAACTATGGCTACACCTTC. It is translated as CASSFSGTGNYGYTF.

This sequence joins TRBV29-1 and TRBJ2-3; TRBD1 matches 9 bases. Looked up from germline, CDR1 is SQVTM and CDR2 is ANQGSEA. There are 14 residues in the CDR3. The junction had 4 bases not matched to a gene; V was cut back by 6 bases and J by 0 bases. CDR3 region: CSVNRGRSTDTQYF. CDR3 in DNA: TGCAGCGTGAACAGGGGGCGAAGCACAGATACGCAGTATTTT.

As for this clonotype: This may stem from a read error, because a much larger clone lies one nucleotide away. This sequence joins TRBV3-1 and TRBJ2-3; D is undetermined. This CDR3 is 17 amino acids long. Germline V gives CDR1 LGHDT, CDR2 YNNKEL (reference sequence). The CDR3 DNA is TGTGCCTGCAGCCACAATAGACCGTTCACCCTCACAGATACGCAGTATTTT. Translating it yields CACSHNRPFTLTDTQYF.

The V call is TRBV25-1, the J call TRBJ2-3; D call uncertain. This CDR3 is 13 amino acids long. Between the trimmed V and J ends, which lost 3 bases and 2 bases, there was a span of 6 bases. Germline lookup yields CDR1 MGHDK and CDR2 SYGVNS. CDR3 DNA sequence: TGTGCCAGCAGTGACTCATCCACAGATACGCAGTATTTT. This codes for CASSDSSTDTQYF.

The rearrangement joins TRBV11-2 to TRBJ2-1, with 10 bases fitting TRBD2. After removal of 7 bases from V and 2 bases from J, the junction contained 14 bases not matched to a gene. This CDR3 is built from 18 residues. Germline V gene sequence: CDR1 SGHAT, CDR2 FQNNGV. DNA of the CDR3: TGTGCCAGCACCAACCCTTATAGCGGGGGGCGGGCCTACAATGAGCAGTTCTTC. Translating it yields CASTNPYSGGRAYNEQFF.

In DNA form, the CDR3 reads TGTGCCAGCAGCGTAGGGACAGGCTGGAATGAGCAGTTCTTC. It specifies CASSVGTGWNEQFF. J is TRBJ2-1 and V is TRBV9, with 7 bases matching TRBD1. There are 14 residues in the CDR3. Germline V gene sequence: CDR1 SGDLS, CDR2 YYNGEE. V shed 0 bases and J 7 bases; nucleotides not matched to a gene: 4.

The V gene is TRBV7-3, the J gene TRBJ1-1; D might be TRBD1 (5 bases). V was clipped by 2 bases and J by 3 bases, with 13 bases between them. CDR1 and CDR2 (germline): SGHTA, FQGTGA. CDR3 size: 15 residues. In DNA, the CDR3 is TGTGCCAGCAGCTTAGGGGCGCGGGGGGACACTGAAGCTTTCTTT. The encoded protein is CASSLGARGDTEAFF. The variable domain in full, with the rest retrieved from reference TRBV7-3 and TRBJ1-1, is GAGVSQTPSNKVTEKGKYVELRCDPISGHTALYWYRQSLGQGPEFLIYFQGTGAADDSGLPNDRFFAVRPEGSVSTLKIQRTERGDSAVYLCASSLGARGDTEAFFGQGTRLTVV.

This clonotype was counted ten times or more. This chain joins TRBV5-1 and TRBJ1-6; TRBD1 might be the D (6 bases). There are 14 residues in the CDR3. Between the trimmed V and J ends, which lost 2 bases and 8 bases, there was a span of 11 bases. The V gene's germline CDR1 is SGHRS and CDR2 YFSETQ. CDR3 in DNA: TGCGCCAGCAGCTTCGAACACAGGGATTCACCCCTCCACTTT. It translates to CASSFEHRDSPLHF.

This clonotype was counted ten times or more. The rearrangement links TRBV7-3 to TRBJ2-1; no firm D call. The germline gives CDR1 SGHTA, CDR2 FQGTGA. This CDR3 contains 14 residues. V was pared by 2 bases and J by 6 bases, with 11 bases between. CDR3 nucleotide sequence: TGTGCCAGCAGCTTAGGGGTCGCCGGCAATGAGCAGTTCTTC. The encoded protein is CASSLGVAGNEQFF.

This sequence joins TRBV12-3 or TRBV12-4 and TRBJ1-4; TRBD1 aligns across 7 bases. This CDR3 contains 15 residues. The junction had 11 bases not matched to a gene; V was cut back by 5 bases and J by 8 bases. The CDR3 nucleotides are TGTGCCAGCAGTCCCCAGACAGGGATAAAAGAAAAACTGTTTTTT. Residues: CASSPQTGIKEKLFF.

The DNA for the CDR3 is TGTGCCAGCATCCCCACTCGACGTTACTCGGCTAACTATGGCTACACCTTC. Protein: CASIPTRRYSANYGYTF. V and J are TRBV12-3 or TRBV12-4 and TRBJ1-2; unclear D gene. Between the trimmed V and J ends, which lost 7 bases and 0 bases, there was a span of 21 bases. The CDR3 extends over 17 amino acids.

The V gene is TRBV29-1, the J gene TRBJ2-1; D is perhaps TRBD1 (6 bases). The CDR3 consists of 15 residues. CDR1 and CDR2 from the germline V gene are SQVTM and ANQGSEA. Trimming took 1 base from V and 5 from J, leaving 15 bases between them. The CDR3 is CSVEGTEDLNNEQFF. The CDR3 region has the DNA TGCAGCGTTGAAGGGACAGAGGACCTTAACAATGAGCAGTTCTTC.

The chain joins TRBV20-1 to TRBJ2-7; D unresolved. CDR3 length: 12 amino acids. Germline loops: CDR1 DFQATT, CDR2 SNEGSKA (reference sequence). Trimming cost V 2 bases and J 0 bases, with 5 bases left between them. The CDR3 loop reads CSARFSSYEQYF. The CDR3 DNA follows: TGCAGTGCTAGATTTAGCTCCTACGAGCAGTACTTC.

The V gene is TRBV5-1, the J gene TRBJ2-2; TRBD1 matches 8 bases. Germline values: CDR1 SGHRS, CDR2 YFSETQ. The CDR3 extends over 19 amino acids. Trimming removed 0 bases from V and 1 base from J; junction bases left unmatched: 11. CDR3 DNA sequence: TGCGCCAGCAGCTTGGCCCCCGGGACAGGCTTAAAGAACACCGGGGAGCTGTTTTTT. Protein: CASSLAPGTGLKNTGELFF.

This sequence joins TRBV5-1 and TRBJ2-3, with 12 bases fitting TRBD1. J lost 5 bases, V lost 3 bases, and 4 bases had no gene match. Germline assignment: CDR1 SGHRS and CDR2 YFSETQ. The CDR3 has 15 residues. In nucleotides, the CDR3 is TGCGCCAGCAGCTGGGGGACAGGGGGCGAAGATACGCAGTATTTT. It translates to CASSWGTGGEDTQYF.

This sequence joins TRBV10-3 and TRBJ1-4; the D is unclear. Looked up from germline, CDR1 is ENHRY and CDR2 is SYGVKD. V was cut by 3 bases and J by 3 bases, with 8 bases left in between. The CDR3 is made up of 14 amino acids. The CDR3 loop is CAISDGGSNEKLFF. CDR3 in DNA: TGTGCCATCAGTGACGGAGGGTCTAATGAAAAACTGTTTTTT.

The sample holds many counts of this clonotype. Here the CDR3 reads CSVGTGGLNEQFF. CDR3 sequence (DNA): TGCAGCGTTGGGACAGGGGGCCTAAATGAGCAGTTCTTC. The chain carries TRBV29-1 and TRBJ2-1; 11 nucleotides align to TRBD1. The CDR3 loop spans 13 amino acids. Germline CDR1 and CDR2: SQVTM and ANQGSEA. Germline trimming cut 4 bases from V and 7 bases from J; bases unmatched to any gene: 3.

This clonotype was seen many times. J is TRBJ1-4 and V is TRBV20-1, with D possibly being TRBD1 (6 bases). Trimming shortened V by 0 bases and J by 8 bases, and 16 bases separated the two germline ends. The germline V gene encodes CDR1 DFQATT and CDR2 SNEGSKA (reference sequence). The CDR3 has 15 residues. The CDR3 region is CSARDLGGAGEKLFF. CDR3 bases: TGCAGTGCTAGAGATTTGGGGGGCGCAGGGGAAAAACTGTTTTTT.